This entry features one T cell receptor (beta chain) sequence. Its antigen is as yet unknown. Healthy bone marrow donors supplied every sample. This entry comes from a study of cytomegalovirus exposure and HLA in healthy donors. Findings of the study overall: There were around 160 TCR beta chains listed as cytomegalovirus-associated. A later analysis showed TCR association rates differing by HLA locus, peaking at DRB1 and lowest at HLA-C.

The CDR3 is 13 amino acids. The V end lost 0 bases, the J end lost 7 bases, and 9 bases lay between the germline ends. In germline, CDR1 is SGDLS, CDR2 YYNGEE. 13 Jbeta primers and 60 Vbeta primers were used for the PCR. Authors' methods: Roughly 10 million shared chains were among roughly 81 million unique TCR beta chains counted in a later analysis. Sequenced by immunoSEQ multiplex PCR; TCRdb stores in-frame clones only, minus some. The V and J calls and clone size come from that table; D and trimming were worked out from the DNA. The table lists tens of thousands of clones, nearly 80% of them singletons.

V usage is TRBV9 and J usage is TRBJ2-3, with unresolved D. This sequence was found in a woman between 40 and 55 years old in good health and CMV-seronegative. Sample: PBMCs. CDR3 sequence reads: CASSVDTRNTQYF. The CDR3 bases are TGTGCCAGCAGCGTAGACACCCGTAATACGCAGTATTTT.